Sequencing of this T cell receptor (beta chain) was carried out in a study of CD8 T cells in Susac syndrome. Looked up from germline, CDR1 is KGHSH and CDR2 is LQKENI. V shed 4 bases and J shed 4 bases, with 14 bases lying between them. The CDR3 spans 14 residues. RNA, at roughly 0.5 to 1 ug, was reverse transcribed with random hexamers. TCRdb redid the calling of the immunoSEQ multiplex PCR reads with MiXCR, one entry per CDR3 protein. The table includes a few hundred thousand distinct CDR3 sequences, under 95% detected once. This sequence was found in a human donor with multiple sclerosis. The J gene is TRBJ2-7, the V gene TRBV18, with D perhaps TRBD2 (5 bases). Sequenced sample: CD4+ T cells from PBMCs. This CDR3 reads CASSLTSRGYEQYF. CDR3 in DNA: TGTGCCAGCTCACTCACGTCCCGCGGGTACGAGCAGTACTTC. Complete variable domain (other parts from reference TRBV18 and TRBJ2-7): NAGVMQNPRHLVRRRGQEARLRCSPMKGHSHVYWYRQLPEEGLKFMVYLQKENIIDESGMPKERFSAEFPKEGPSILRIQQVVRGDSAAYFCASSLTSRGYEQYFGPGTRLTVT.